This T cell receptor beta chain was sequenced for a study of control samples from healthy donors and cancer patients. Germline V gene lookup returns CDR1 SNHLY and CDR2 FYNNEI. The CDR3 runs to 15 residues. V trimming: 7 bases; J trimming: 6 bases; junction bases outside the gene matches: 4. Assay used: immunoSEQ multiplex PCR; TCRdb lists only in-frame clones, some missing. The sample has 100,000 to 150,000 clones, about 83% seen once. The V call is TRBV2, the J call TRBJ2-2; TRBD2 agrees at 14 bases. The TCR was taken from a man aged 25 to 40 in good health. The specimen sequenced was blood. CDR3 coding DNA: TGTGCCAGCACTACGACTAGCGGGGGGGCCGGGGAGCTGTTTTTT. Amino acids: CASTTTSGGAGELFF.